A selection of T cell receptor beta chains follows, all from one sample in a study of cytomegalovirus exposure and HLA in healthy donors. The data were produced by immunoSEQ multiplex PCR, yet TCRdb's version contains in-frame clones alone and is incomplete. The table has 100,000 to 150,000 clones, 65% to 90% seen once. Sample: PBMCs. Receptor source: a woman younger than 35 in good health and CMV-seropositive. CDR3s include the opening cysteine and the closing phenylalanine or tryptophan. Each record gives: V gene, clone size, D gene, J gene, CDR3 DNA, CDR3 protein. The D gene is left open where the match is weak. Some rows mark clone size as missing; the rest say once, few, many or name a class of expanded clone.

V gene: TRBV10-2
clone size: -
D gene: -
J gene: TRBJ2-5
CDR3 DNA: TGCGCCAGCAGTGAGGGGGGGGGCGCGGAGACCCAGTACTTC
CDR3 protein: CASSEGGGAETQYF

V gene: TRBV29-1
clone size: -
D gene: TRBD1
J gene: TRBJ2-4
CDR3 DNA: TGCAGCGTTGAAGAGCTAGCTTTGACAGGGGTTGGCAAAAACATTCAGTACTTC
CDR3 protein: CSVEELALTGVGKNIQYF

V gene: TRBV6-6
clone size: -
D gene: -
J gene: TRBJ2-3
CDR3 DNA: TGTGCCAGCAGTCCTGGGCCCCCCTTCACAGATACGCAGTATTTT
CDR3 protein: CASSPGPPFTDTQYF

V gene: TRBV5-1
clone size: once
D gene: -
J gene: TRBJ2-5
CDR3 DNA: TGCGCCAGCAGCTTTCTAGAGGAGACCCAGTACTTC
CDR3 protein: CASSFLEETQYF

V gene: TRBV27
clone size: -
D gene: TRBD2
J gene: TRBJ2-3
CDR3 DNA: TGTGCCAGCAGTTCCTCGGGGGGGGATGACACAGATACGCAGTATTTT
CDR3 protein: CASSSSGGDDTDTQYF

V gene: TRBV5-4
clone size: -
D gene: TRBD1
J gene: TRBJ2-5
CDR3 DNA: TGTGCCAGCAGCTTCGATCAGGGGGTATCAAAGACCCAGTACTTC
CDR3 protein: CASSFDQGVSKTQYF

V gene: TRBV11-1
clone size: -
D gene: -
J gene: TRBJ1-4
CDR3 DNA: TGTGCCAGCAGCTTCAGGTCGTCTAATGAAAAACTGTTTTTT
CDR3 protein: CASSFRSSNEKLFF

V gene: TRBV2
clone size: few
D gene: -
J gene: TRBJ1-1
CDR3 DNA: TGTGCCAGCAGTGTTGGCGGAGAAGCTTTCTTT
CDR3 protein: CASSVGGEAFF

V gene: TRBV7-2
clone size: -
D gene: -
J gene: TRBJ2-7
CDR3 DNA: TGTGCCAGCAGCTTCTCGGTTCCGGCGGGCGAGCAGTACTTC
CDR3 protein: CASSFSVPAGEQYF

V gene: TRBV19
clone size: -
D gene: -
J gene: TRBJ2-6
CDR3 DNA: TGTGCCAGTAGTATGAGGATGCGCCTGTCTGGGGCCAACGTCCTGACTTTC
CDR3 protein: CASSMRMRLSGANVLTF

V gene: TRBV4-2
clone size: -
D gene: TRBD2
J gene: TRBJ2-5
CDR3 DNA: TGTGCCAGCAGCCAACCCGAGCGGGGCGCCCAAGAGACCCAGTACTTC
CDR3 protein: CASSQPERGAQETQYF

V gene: TRBV5-1
clone size: -
D gene: TRBD2
J gene: TRBJ2-2
CDR3 DNA: TGCGCCAGCACCCGAGCCGGGACTAGCGTAAAAACCGGGGAGCTGTTTTTT
CDR3 protein: CASTRAGTSVKTGELFF

V gene: TRBV14
clone size: -
D gene: TRBD1
J gene: TRBJ1-2
CDR3 DNA: TGTGCCAGCAGCCAAGCCGGGACAGGGATTAGTAACTATGGCTACACCTTC
CDR3 protein: CASSQAGTGISNYGYTF

V gene: TRBV6-5
clone size: -
D gene: TRBD2
J gene: TRBJ2-3
CDR3 DNA: TGTGCCAGCACCCAGCGGGGGGGCAAAACAGATACGCAGTATTTT
CDR3 protein: CASTQRGGKTDTQYF

V gene: TRBV28
clone size: -
D gene: -
J gene: TRBJ2-7
CDR3 DNA: TGTGCCAGCAGTTCTATGTCCTACGAGCAGTACTTC
CDR3 protein: CASSSMSYEQYF

V gene: TRBV4-1
clone size: -
D gene: TRBD2
J gene: TRBJ2-7
CDR3 DNA: TGCGCCAGCAGCGCCCCCGGGACTAGCGGCTACGAGCAGTACTTC
CDR3 protein: CASSAPGTSGYEQYF

V gene: TRBV29-1
clone size: -
D gene: -
J gene: TRBJ1-2
CDR3 DNA: TGCAGCGCCTATATCGAGGGTAGTAAGAATGGCTACACCTTC
CDR3 protein: CSAYIEGSKNGYTF

V gene: TRBV19
clone size: -
D gene: -
J gene: TRBJ2-2
CDR3 DNA: TGTGCCAGTAGTATGGACCACACAGGTTTGACCGGGGAGCTGTTTTTT
CDR3 protein: CASSMDHTGLTGELFF

V gene: TRBV28
clone size: -
D gene: TRBD1
J gene: TRBJ1-6
CDR3 DNA: TGTGCCAGCACCAGAGGGGGCGCAAGTTCTAATTCACCCCTCCACTTT
CDR3 protein: CASTRGGASSNSPLHF

V gene: TRBV6-5
clone size: -
D gene: -
J gene: TRBJ1-5
CDR3 DNA: TGTGCCAGCAGTTACTCGCCACAGGGTGGTGGACAGCCCCAGCATTTT
CDR3 protein: CASSYSPQGGGQPQHF

V gene: TRBV19
clone size: -
D gene: TRBD1
J gene: TRBJ1-1
CDR3 DNA: TGTGCCAGTGGGGGACAGGGAAGGACTGAAGCTTTCTTT
CDR3 protein: CASGGQGRTEAFF

V gene: TRBV6-6
clone size: -
D gene: -
J gene: TRBJ1-1
CDR3 DNA: TGTGCCAGCAGCCTTACAGGGAACACTGAAGCTTTCTTT
CDR3 protein: CASSLTGNTEAFF

V gene: TRBV4-1
clone size: once
D gene: -
J gene: TRBJ2-1
CDR3 DNA: TGCGCCAGCAGCCAGCTAGGGGGTGGGCAGTTCTTC
CDR3 protein: CASSQLGGGQFF

V gene: TRBV12-5
clone size: once
D gene: -
J gene: TRBJ1-1
CDR3 DNA: TGTGCTAGTGGTTTGGTCGCCGGGGGGAGGGCTGAAGCTTTCTTT
CDR3 protein: CASGLVAGGRAEAFF

V gene: TRBV9
clone size: few
D gene: -
J gene: TRBJ1-6
CDR3 DNA: TGTGCCAGCAGCGGCTCCCCGGGACTAGGGGGTAATTCACCCCTCCACTTT
CDR3 protein: CASSGSPGLGGNSPLHF

V gene: TRBV7-9
clone size: -
D gene: -
J gene: TRBJ2-1
CDR3 DNA: TGTGCCAGCAGCCGGACTATGTCCTACAATGAGCAGTTCTTC
CDR3 protein: CASSRTMSYNEQFF

V gene: TRBV10-1
clone size: -
D gene: -
J gene: TRBJ2-3
CDR3 DNA: TGCGCCAGCAGTGAGCCGACACGAGGGACAGATACGCAGTATTTT
CDR3 protein: CASSEPTRGTDTQYF

V gene: TRBV2
clone size: -
D gene: -
J gene: TRBJ1-4
CDR3 DNA: TGTGCCAGCAGTGAAGTGGAGGAAGCGGGTGAAAAACTGTTTTTT
CDR3 protein: CASSEVEEAGEKLFF

V gene: TRBV6-4
clone size: -
D gene: TRBD1
J gene: TRBJ2-2
CDR3 DNA: TGTGCCAGCAGAGAGACAGGGTCCGACACCGGGGAGCTGTTTTTT
CDR3 protein: CASRETGSDTGELFF

V gene: TRBV12-2
clone size: -
D gene: -
J gene: TRBJ1-5
CDR3 DNA: TGTGCAAGTCGCTTAATGGGGGGACGGCAGCCCCAGCATTTT
CDR3 protein: CASRLMGGRQPQHF

V gene: TRBV6-5
clone size: -
D gene: TRBD1
J gene: TRBJ2-7
CDR3 DNA: TGTGCCAGCACGGAGGGACAGGGAACCTACGAGCAGTACTTC
CDR3 protein: CASTEGQGTYEQYF

V gene: TRBV27
clone size: -
D gene: TRBD1
J gene: TRBJ1-1
CDR3 DNA: TGTGCCAGCAGTTGGGACAGGAACACTGAAGCTTTCTTT
CDR3 protein: CASSWDRNTEAFF

V gene: TRBV2
clone size: -
D gene: TRBD2
J gene: TRBJ2-1
CDR3 DNA: TGTGCCAGCAGGGATAGCGGGGGCGGTTACAATGAGCAGTTCTTC
CDR3 protein: CASRDSGGGYNEQFF

V gene: TRBV10-3
clone size: -
D gene: TRBD1
J gene: TRBJ2-7
CDR3 DNA: TGTGCCATCTCTTGGGACAGCTACGAGCAGTACTTC
CDR3 protein: CAISWDSYEQYF

V gene: TRBV6-1
clone size: -
D gene: TRBD1
J gene: TRBJ2-7
CDR3 DNA: TGTGCCAGCAGTGAATTTTCGGGACAGGGAGGTAGCGAGCAGTACTTC
CDR3 protein: CASSEFSGQGGSEQYF

V gene: TRBV15
clone size: -
D gene: -
J gene: TRBJ2-3
CDR3 DNA: TGTGCCACCAGCAGAGATTTAAGCGGAGGGGCAGATACGCAGTATTTT
CDR3 protein: CATSRDLSGGADTQYF

V gene: TRBV19
clone size: few
D gene: -
J gene: TRBJ2-7
CDR3 DNA: TGTGCCAGTAGTATCGGGAGCCAATTCGGGGGCGAGCAGTACTTC
CDR3 protein: CASSIGSQFGGEQYF

V gene: TRBV5-6
clone size: -
D gene: -
J gene: TRBJ1-1
CDR3 DNA: TGTGCCAGCAGCCCGCGGGAGTTGGTGAACACTGAAGCTTTCTTT
CDR3 protein: CASSPRELVNTEAFF

V gene: TRBV7-6
clone size: once
D gene: TRBD1
J gene: TRBJ1-1
CDR3 DNA: TGTGCCAGCAGCTCGGGATCGGACAGGGCGGCTTTCTTT
CDR3 protein: CASSSGSDRAAFF

V gene: TRBV4-1
clone size: -
D gene: -
J gene: TRBJ1-6
CDR3 DNA: TGCGCCAGCAGCCAAACAGGGAGTTCACCCCTCCACTTT
CDR3 protein: CASSQTGSSPLHF